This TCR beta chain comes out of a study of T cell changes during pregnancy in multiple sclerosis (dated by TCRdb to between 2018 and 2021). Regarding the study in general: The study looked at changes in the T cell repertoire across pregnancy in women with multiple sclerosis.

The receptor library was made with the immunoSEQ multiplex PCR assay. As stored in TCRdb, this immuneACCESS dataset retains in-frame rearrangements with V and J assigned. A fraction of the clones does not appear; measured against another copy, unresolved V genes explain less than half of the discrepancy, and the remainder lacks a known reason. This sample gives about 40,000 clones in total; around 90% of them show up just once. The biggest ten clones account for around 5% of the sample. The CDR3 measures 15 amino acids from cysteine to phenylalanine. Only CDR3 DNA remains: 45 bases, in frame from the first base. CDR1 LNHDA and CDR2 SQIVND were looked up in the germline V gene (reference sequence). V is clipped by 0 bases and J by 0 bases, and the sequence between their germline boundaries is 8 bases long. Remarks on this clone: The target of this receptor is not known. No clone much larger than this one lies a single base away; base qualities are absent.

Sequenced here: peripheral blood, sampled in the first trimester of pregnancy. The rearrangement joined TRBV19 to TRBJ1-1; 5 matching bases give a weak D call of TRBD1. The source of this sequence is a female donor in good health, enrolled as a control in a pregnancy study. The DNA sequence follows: TGTGCCAGTAGTATAGACGGGACTGTGAACACTGAAGCTTTCTTT. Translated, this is CASSIDGTVNTEAFF.